The 23 T cell receptor beta chains in this list originate from one sample, sequenced in a study of OX40 agonist ivuxolimab in advanced cancers. Produced via immunoSEQ multiplex PCR; TCRdb's table is partial and in-frame only. This repertoire shows approximately 70,000 clones, 86% found once; its top ten account for about 6.9%. The sequences come from CD4+ or CD8+ T cells sorted from blood, collected in a trial of the OX40 agonist ivuxolimab. These receptors all come from an adult with an advanced solid tumor such as melanoma, head and neck, liver or kidney cancer.

The gene calls are TRBV30 and TRBJ1-3; D not resolved. Trimming removed 4 bases at V and 4 bases at J, with 8 bases between. From germline, CDR1 is GTSNPN and CDR2 SVGIG (reference sequence). CDR3 length equals 12 residues. CDR3 in DNA: TGTGCCTGGAAGGGTATGGGAAACACCATATATTTT. This gives the protein CAWKGMGNTIYF.

The chain is built from TRBV27 and TRBJ1-6; 7 nucleotides align to TRBD1. This CDR3 has 15 amino acids. J gave up 10 bases and V 0 bases, and 6 bases lay outside the gene matches. Germline V lookup: CDR1 MNHEY, CDR2 SMNVEV (reference sequence). CDR3 DNA: TGTGCCAGCAGTTTATCAAACAGGGGCAAGTCACCCCTCCACTTT. This translates into CASSLSNRGKSPLHF.

The V gene is TRBV7-9, the J gene TRBJ1-1; D might be TRBD1 (5 bases). CDR1 is SEHNR, CDR2 FQNEAQ, per germline (reference sequence). Trimming stripped 9 bases from V and 2 bases from J, with 13 bases between. The CDR3 is 13 amino acids. The DNA for the CDR3 is TGTGCCAGTAGGCGGGGGATTAACACTGAAGCTTTCTTT. Translation gives CASRRGINTEAFF.

The rearrangement links TRBV6-1 to TRBJ2-5, with TRBD1 identical over 9 bases. J gave up 4 bases and V 10 bases, and 7 bases lay outside the gene matches. The CDR3 covers 13 residues. CDR1 is MNHNS, CDR2 SASEGT, per germline. CDR3 sequence (DNA): TGTGCCACCGGACAGGGGTTGCGAGAGACCCAGTACTTC. This sequence encodes CATGQGLRETQYF.

The chain is built from TRBV7-6 and TRBJ2-7; unclear D gene. The CDR3 spans 14 residues. The V end lost 1 base, the J end lost 6 bases, and 13 bases lay between the germline ends. CDR1 SGHVS and CDR2 FNYEAQ come from the germline V gene. In nucleotides, the CDR3 is TGTGCCAGCAGCTTAGGAGCCTCGGGCTCCGAGCAGTACTTC. This encodes CASSLGASGSEQYF.

This chain connects TRBV4-1 to TRBJ2-2; perhaps TRBD1 as D (5 bases). V was pared by 1 base and J by 9 bases, with 12 bases between. The CDR3 has 14 residues. In germline, CDR1 is MGHRA, CDR2 YSYEKL. CDR3 residues: CASSQVGPTRELFF. CDR3 in DNA: TGCGCCAGCAGCCAAGTGGGGCCGACCCGGGAGCTGTTTTTT.

The gene calls are TRBV9 and TRBJ2-1; TRBD2 is a possible D gene (6 bases). The length of the CDR3 is 15 residues. Germline lookup yields CDR1 SGDLS and CDR2 YYNGEE. Between the trimmed V and J ends, which lost 0 bases and 4 bases, there was a span of 11 bases. Here the CDR3 reads CASSVGRGSYNEQFF. CDR3 sequence (DNA): TGTGCCAGCAGCGTAGGGCGGGGTTCGTACAATGAGCAGTTCTTC.

V usage is TRBV5-5 and J usage is TRBJ1-3; maybe TRBD1 (6 bases). Germline CDR1 is SGHKS and CDR2 is YYEKEE (reference sequence). This CDR3 contains 15 residues. V was clipped by 1 base and J by 1 base, with 9 bases between them. The CDR3 reads CASSLQTGSGNTIYF. As DNA, the CDR3 is TGTGCCAGCAGCTTGCAGACAGGATCTGGAAACACCATATATTTT.

This clone was picked up a small number of times. This chain links TRBV7-2 with TRBJ1-1, with TRBD1 matching 9 bases. Trimming at V came to 6 bases and at J to 5 bases, leaving 7 bases not matched to a gene. There are 14 residues in the CDR3. Germline CDR1 and CDR2: SGHTA and FQGNSA. The CDR3 DNA sequence: TGTGCCAGCAGTCGACAGGGGGGAGGGACTGAAGCTTTCTTT. It codes for CASSRQGGGTEAFF.

The chain has TRBV6-1 and TRBJ1-1, with D uncertain. The CDR3 contains 14 residues. Germline lookup yields CDR1 MNHNS and CDR2 SASEGT. Trimming removed 4 bases at V and 0 bases at J, with 9 bases between. The CDR3 DNA follows: TGTGCCAGCAGTGCCCGGAGCCTGAACACTGAAGCTTTCTTT. This gives the protein CASSARSLNTEAFF.

This chain connects TRBV18 to TRBJ2-2; the D is unclear. CDR3 length: 16 residues. Trimming pared 0 bases from V and 4 bases from J, leaving 12 bases between. Per germline, CDR1 KGHSH and CDR2 LQKENI. This CDR3 is CASSPPVTIFTGELFF. CDR3 nucleotide sequence: TGTGCCAGCTCACCACCGGTAACTATCTTCACCGGGGAGCTGTTTTTT.

The V call is TRBV15, the J call TRBJ2-7; no clear D. The CDR3 runs to 15 residues. The germline V gene encodes CDR1 LNHNV and CDR2 YYDKDF (reference sequence). The V and J ends lost 0 bases and 2 bases respectively, with 11 bases between them. CDR3 region: CATSRDLKGPYEQYF. The DNA for the CDR3 is TGTGCCACCAGCAGAGATCTAAAGGGCCCCTACGAGCAGTACTTC.

Concerning this clone itself: One end of the junction fails to match germline, which may point to a read error. This chain links TRBV11-2 with TRBJ1-1; 8 bases agree with TRBD1. The CDR3 totals 14 residues. Germline values: CDR1 SGHAT, CDR2 FQNNGV. The DNA of the CDR3 is TGCGCCAGCAGCTCTGACAGGGGTTCTACTGAAGCTTTCTTT. Its translation: CASSSDRGSTEAFF. Together with reference TRBV11-2 and TRBJ1-1, the CDR3 gives the full variable domain: EAGVAQSPRYKIIEKRQSVAFWCNPISGHATLYWYQQILGQGPKLLIQFQNNGVVDDSQLPKDRFSAERLKGVDSTLKIQPAKLEDSAVYLCASSSDRGSTEAFFGQGTRLTVV.

The rearrangement uses TRBV4-3 and TRBJ2-1; D could derive from TRBD1 or TRBD2 (6 bases each). Germline V CDR1 and CDR2: LGHNA, YSLEER. CDR3 size: 16 residues. Between the trimmed V and J ends, which lost 0 bases and 6 bases, there was a span of 15 bases. CDR3 residues: CASSQDYRGRGNEQFF. The CDR3 DNA follows: TGCGCCAGCAGCCAAGATTACCGGGGGCGAGGCAATGAGCAGTTCTTC.

The chain couples TRBV19 to TRBJ2-5; D might be TRBD1 or TRBD2, each matching 5 bases. The germline V and J ends were trimmed by 1 base and 5 bases, with 5 bases remaining between them. The CDR3 is 12 residues long. Germline V gene lookup returns CDR1 LNHDA and CDR2 SQIVND (reference sequence). CDR3 sequence (DNA): TGTGCCAGTAGTATAGGGGGGGAGACCCAGTACTTC. Its translation is CASSIGGETQYF.

V usage is TRBV19 and J usage is TRBJ2-7; 7 bases are a match to TRBD1. V lost 5 bases to trimming and J lost 9 bases; unmatched junction nucleotides: 16. CDR1 and CDR2 from the germline V gene are LNHDA and SQIVND (reference sequence). The CDR3 consists of 15 residues. CDR3 DNA sequence: TGTGCCAGTAGTCCCGGAACTGGGACAGCCCTACGGCAGTACTTC. This sequence encodes CASSPGTGTALRQYF.

This chain joins TRBV5-1 and TRBJ2-1; D is unclear. The CDR3 consists of 12 residues. V lost 3 bases, J lost 8 bases, and 9 bases lay in between. CDR1 SGHRS and CDR2 YFSETQ come from the germline V gene. The CDR3 loop reads CASSSTVDEQFF. DNA for the CDR3: TGCGCCAGCAGCTCGACTGTCGATGAGCAGTTCTTC. Variable domain in full (rest from reference TRBV5-1 and TRBJ2-1): KAGVTQTPRYLIKTRGQQVTLSCSPISGHRSVSWYQQTPGQGLQFLFEYFSETQRNKGNFPGRFSGRQFSNSRSEMNVSTLELGDSALYLCASSSTVDEQFFGPGTRLTVL.

The rearrangement uses TRBV2 and TRBJ1-5; 7 nucleotides line up with TRBD1. Germline V gene lookup returns CDR1 SNHLY and CDR2 FYNNEI. Trimming removed 7 bases from V and 3 bases from J; junction bases left unmatched: 12. The length of the CDR3 is 16 residues. The CDR3 loop reads CASKEGAGLPNQPQHF. CDR3 sequence (DNA): TGTGCCAGCAAAGAGGGGGCTGGTCTGCCCAATCAGCCCCAGCATTTT.

The chain carries TRBV7-3 and TRBJ2-1; weak D call: TRBD1 (6 bases). CDR1 and CDR2 from the germline V gene are SGHTA and FQGTGA. Between the trimmed V and J ends, which lost 5 bases and 5 bases, there was a span of 16 bases. The CDR3 extends over 15 amino acids. CDR3 sequence: CASSPGGRDHNEQFF. The CDR3 nucleotides are TGTGCCAGCAGCCCTGGGGGCAGGGATCACAATGAGCAGTTCTTC.

V usage is TRBV29-1 and J usage is TRBJ2-1; 8 bases are shared with TRBD1. The J segment lost 15 bases and the V segment lost 5 bases, leaving 6 bases of the junction unmatched. CDR3 size: 10 residues. Germline V gene lookup returns CDR1 SQVTM and CDR2 ANQGSEA. CDR3 sequence reads: CSVSQGAAFF. Here the CDR3 DNA reads TGCAGCGTTAGCCAGGGGGCGGCGTTCTTC.

This rearrangement joins TRBV5-1 to TRBJ1-4, with D possibly being TRBD1 (5 bases). Looked up from germline, CDR1 is SGHRS and CDR2 is YFSETQ. The V and J ends lost 6 bases and 6 bases respectively, with 15 bases between them. The CDR3 is 14 amino acids. In DNA form, the CDR3 reads TGCGCCAGCAAAGCACAGGCAGAGGATGAAAAACTGTTTTTT. Its protein product is CASKAQAEDEKLFF.

This clone has a single count. The chain combines TRBV7-3 with TRBJ2-1, with TRBD2 matching 11 bases. Trimming took 4 bases from V and 11 from J; bases not matched to a gene: 10. The CDR3 extends over 15 amino acids. The V gene's germline CDR1 is SGHTA and CDR2 FQGTGA. CDR3 loop: CASSSALGLAGQQFF. CDR3 nucleotide sequence: TGTGCCAGCAGCTCTGCCTTAGGACTAGCGGGTCAGCAGTTCTTC.

This chain joins TRBV18 and TRBJ2-7; no reliable D call. V was clipped by 1 base and J by 4 bases, with 14 bases between them. Germline loops: CDR1 KGHSH, CDR2 LQKENI. The CDR3 has 15 amino acids. In nucleotides, the CDR3 is TGTGCCAGCTCACCACGAGACAAGAGGAAGTACGAGCAGTACTTC. Amino acid sequence: CASSPRDKRKYEQYF.